The 18 T cell receptor beta chains reported below all come from one sample, sequenced in a study of vaccination and CD4 T cells after COVID-19. Sequenced with the Oncomine TCR Beta short-read assay was DNA taken from cultured CD4+ T cells. TCRdb analysed the PCR reads with MiXCR anew, one entry per CDR3 protein. The sample carries approximately 20,000 distinct CDR3 sequences, less than 75% recorded once. These receptors lack a known antigen. Treatment in this sample: approximately nine-day PBMC culture with coronavirus spike peptide pools or control peptides (ViraFEST assay). Sequencing was done on a sample of CD4+ T cells from blood, cultured in vitro. Source of these receptors: a human donor who had recovered from COVID-19.

The rearrangement joins TRBV6-1 to TRBJ1-2; TRBD1 might be the D (5 bases). Germline assignment: CDR1 MNHNS and CDR2 SASEGT. With 11 bases removed from V and 2 bases from J, the gap between germline ends came to 12 bases. The CDR3 loop spans 12 amino acids. The CDR3 DNA sequence: TGTGCCTCCGGGGGGGGGAACTATGGCTACACCTTC. Residues: CASGGGNYGYTF.

The chain joins TRBV24-1 to TRBJ1-2, with D maybe TRBD1 (5 bases). Germline V lookup: CDR1 KGHDR, CDR2 SFDVKD. The CDR3 is 17 residues long. V was cut by 6 bases and J by 8 bases, with 27 bases left in between. CDR3 amino acids: CATSYVQSTGREGGYTF. The CDR3 coding sequence is TGTGCCACCAGTTATGTGCAAAGCACGGGACGGGAAGGCGGCTACACCTTC.

The chain has TRBV3-1 and TRBJ2-7; no firm D call. The CDR3 has 15 residues. Germline-derived CDR1 and CDR2 are LGHDT and YNNKEL (reference sequence). Trimming took off 4 bases at V and 1 base at J, with 14 bases between the two ends. The CDR3, as DNA: TGTGCCAGCAGCCCCCAGACCTTGGCGTCCTACGAGCAGTACTTC. Its protein product is CASSPQTLASYEQYF.

This clonotype was seen a few times. The chain uses TRBV19 and TRBJ1-3; D is unclear. Germline lookup yields CDR1 LNHDA and CDR2 SQIVND (reference sequence). V shed 6 bases and J shed 1 base, with 4 bases lying between them. The CDR3 is made up of 12 amino acids. This CDR3 reads CASSASGNTIYF. CDR3 DNA sequence: TGTGCCAGTAGCGCTTCTGGAAACACCATATATTTT.

The chain is built from TRBV28 and TRBJ1-2; perhaps TRBD1 as D (5 bases). The germline CDR1 and CDR2 sequences are MDHEN and SYDVKM. The CDR3 consists of 15 residues. The ends were cut back, 4 bases at V and 5 bases at J, with 17 bases in the middle. The CDR3 spells CASSSPGGGGYGYTF. The CDR3 nucleotides read TGTGCCAGCAGTTCCCCCGGCGGGGGTGGATATGGCTACACCTTC.

This clonotype was picked up one time. The chain carries TRBV30 and TRBJ1-1, with D hard to call. Germline-derived CDR1 and CDR2 are GTSNPN and SVGIG (reference sequence). V gave up 0 bases and J gave up 0 bases, with 11 bases separating them. The CDR3 contains 15 residues. CDR3: CAWSVSRTLNTEAFF. As DNA, the CDR3 is TGTGCCTGGAGTGTAAGTAGAACCCTGAACACTGAAGCTTTCTTT.

The genes are TRBV30 and TRBJ1-2, with TRBD1 matching over 7 bases. CDR1 is GTSNPN and CDR2 is SVGIG in the germline V gene (reference sequence). This CDR3 is 14 amino acids long. V lost 2 bases, J lost 2 bases, and 5 bases stayed unmatched. CDR3 region: CAWSRTGHNYGYTF. The CDR3 DNA sequence: TGTGCCTGGAGTAGGACAGGCCACAACTATGGCTACACCTTC.

This clonotype was counted only a few times. The rearrangement joins TRBV27 to TRBJ2-5; D may be TRBD1 or TRBD2 (5 bases each). This CDR3 has 14 residues. With 8 bases removed from V and 10 bases from J, the gap between germline ends came to 23 bases. Germline CDR1 and CDR2: MNHEY and SMNVEV (reference sequence). This CDR3 is CASRPGTPQEGQYF. CDR3 in DNA: TGTGCCAGCCGGCCGGGGACCCCACAAGAAGGCCAGTACTTC.

The chain has TRBV19 and TRBJ1-2; D is unresolved. This CDR3 has 11 residues. The V end lost 5 bases, the J end lost 5 bases, and 6 bases lay between the germline ends. Germline loops: CDR1 LNHDA, CDR2 SQIVND (reference sequence). The CDR3 loop is CASSPGYGYTF. The CDR3 DNA is TGTGCCAGTAGTCCGGGGTATGGCTACACCTTC.

The CDR3 DNA reads as TGCAGTGCTACGTCGGGACGCCTGAACACTGAAGCTTTCTTT. Translating it yields CSATSGRLNTEAFF. The chain employs TRBV20-1 and TRBJ1-1; D possibly corresponds to TRBD1 (5 bases). CDR3 length equals 14 residues. The germline V gene encodes CDR1 DFQATT and CDR2 SNEGSKA (reference sequence). V lost 4 bases to trimming and J lost 0 bases, with 12 bases between them.

The chain recombines TRBV7-2 with TRBJ1-3; tentative D call: TRBD1 (5 bases). Looked up from germline, CDR1 is SGHTA and CDR2 is FQGNSA. This CDR3 has 17 residues. Deletions cut 5 bases from V and 0 bases from J, with 17 bases between. CDR3 bases: TGTGCCAGCAGCCCATACCCGGGAGGGACCTCTGGAAACACCATATATTTT. The encoded protein is CASSPYPGGTSGNTIYF.

The chain has TRBV7-9 and TRBJ2-5; 14 bases fit TRBD2. CDR1 and CDR2 (germline): SEHNR, FQNEAQ (reference sequence). J gave up 3 bases and V 4 bases, and 7 bases lay outside the gene matches. The CDR3 sequence is 17 residues long. Written as DNA, the CDR3 is TGTGCCAGCAGCTCCAGGACTAGCGGGAGGAGAAAAGAGACCCAGTACTTC. Protein sequence: CASSSRTSGRRKETQYF.

This clonotype is judged large. CDR3 coding DNA: TGTGCCAGCAGCTTGGTGCTAGCGGGTCCCCAAGAGACCCAGTACTTC. This sequence encodes CASSLVLAGPQETQYF. The chain joins TRBV5-4 to TRBJ2-5; 8 nucleotides align to TRBD2. This CDR3 is 16 amino acids long. Germline loops: CDR1 SGHNT, CDR2 YYREEE (reference sequence). Trimming removed 0 bases from V and 1 base from J; junction bases left unmatched: 5.

This chain links TRBV6-1 with TRBJ2-1; D call uncertain. V dropped 7 bases and J dropped 3 bases, with 7 bases sitting between them. The CDR3 sequence is 12 residues long. The germline V gene encodes CDR1 MNHNS and CDR2 SASEGT. CDR3 in DNA: TGTGCCAGCACTAACAGCTACAATGAGCAGTTCTTC. This gives the protein CASTNSYNEQFF.

The V call is TRBV20-1, the J call TRBJ1-1; TRBD1 aligns across 7 bases. Germline lookup yields CDR1 DFQATT and CDR2 SNEGSKA (reference sequence). This CDR3 spans 14 amino acids. The ends lost 6 bases at V and 0 bases at J; junction bases unmatched: 7. For the CDR3, the DNA is TGCAGTGCCAGGAAGGGGGCGGTGAACACTGAAGCTTTCTTT. It encodes CSARKGAVNTEAFF.

The genes are TRBV15 and TRBJ2-5; no clear D. With 5 bases removed from V and 1 base from J, the gap between germline ends came to 11 bases. There are 14 residues in the CDR3. Germline V gene sequence: CDR1 LNHNV, CDR2 YYDKDF (reference sequence). The DNA for the CDR3 is TGTGCCACCAGCCGCCCTGGTCCCCAAGAGACCCAGTACTTC. Its translation is CATSRPGPQETQYF.

This clonotype was found once. The CDR3 loop reads CASSYSPTGDYGYTF. As DNA, the CDR3 is TGTGCCAGCAGTTACTCTCCGACTGGGGACTATGGCTACACCTTC. The chain is built from TRBV6-5 and TRBJ1-2; D is unclear. The CDR3 covers 15 residues. Germline CDR1 reads MNHEY; CDR2 reads SVGAGI. Trimming took 0 bases from V and 3 from J, leaving 11 bases between them.

This clonotype has only one observation. The chain links TRBV28 to TRBJ1-2, with D tentatively TRBD1 (5 bases). V dropped 7 bases and J dropped 4 bases, with 10 bases sitting between them. The V gene's germline CDR1 is MDHEN and CDR2 SYDVKM. The CDR3 runs to 12 residues. Here the CDR3 reads CASTRDPYGYTF. The DNA for the CDR3 is TGTGCCAGCACCCGGGACCCCTATGGCTACACCTTC.